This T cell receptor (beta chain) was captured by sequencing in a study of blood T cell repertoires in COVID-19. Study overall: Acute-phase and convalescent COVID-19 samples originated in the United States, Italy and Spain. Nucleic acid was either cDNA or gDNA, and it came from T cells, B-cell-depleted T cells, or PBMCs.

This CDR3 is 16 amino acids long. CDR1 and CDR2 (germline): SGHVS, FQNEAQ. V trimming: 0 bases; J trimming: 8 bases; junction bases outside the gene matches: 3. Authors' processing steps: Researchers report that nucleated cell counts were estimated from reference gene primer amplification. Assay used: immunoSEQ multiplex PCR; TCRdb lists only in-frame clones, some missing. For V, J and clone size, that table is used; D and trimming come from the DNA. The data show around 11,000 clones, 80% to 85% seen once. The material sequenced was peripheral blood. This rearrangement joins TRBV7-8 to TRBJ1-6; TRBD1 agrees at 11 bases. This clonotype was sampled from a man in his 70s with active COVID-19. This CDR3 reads CASSLALGQGDSPLHF. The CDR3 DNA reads TGTGCCAGCAGCTTAGCGCTGGGACAGGGGGATTCACCCCTCCACTTT.